Below, 19 T cell receptor beta chains from the same sample are listed, as sequenced in a study of CD8+ T cells in alopecia areata. The treatment: oral pan-JAK inhibitor, 5-10 mg twice daily. As the sequencing template, cDNA was produced by extracting RNA and reverse transcribing it. Sequencing was performed with immunoSEQ multiplex PCR; in TCRdb, only in-frame clones are kept and a portion is missing. The sample has around 86,000 clones; around 70% are singletons. The sequencing here drew on CD8+ T cells sorted from blood, taken between weeks 44 and 45, from a patient treated with tofacitinib. The receptors here all came from a human donor with alopecia areata.

The chain carries TRBV29-1 and TRBJ1-1; no definite D call. Trimming stripped 1 base from V and 0 bases from J, with 12 bases between. This CDR3 contains 15 residues. Germline-derived CDR1 and CDR2 are SQVTM and ANQGSEA. CDR3 sequence (DNA): TGCAGCGTTGAAGGTGTTGGGCACATGAACACTGAAGCTTTCTTT. Its protein is CSVEGVGHMNTEAFF.

The chain links TRBV19 to TRBJ1-3; no firm D call. The CDR3 is 13 amino acids. Germline V gene sequence: CDR1 LNHDA, CDR2 SQIVND (reference sequence). V was trimmed by 7 bases and J by 3 bases, leaving 10 bases between them. DNA for the CDR3: TGTGCCAGTAACGGTGTGAATGGAAACACCATATATTTT. It encodes CASNGVNGNTIYF.

The chain couples TRBV28 to TRBJ1-1; TRBD1 might be the D (5 bases). Between the trimmed V and J ends, which lost 4 bases and 3 bases, there was a span of 9 bases. Germline CDR1 MDHEN, CDR2 SYDVKM. The CDR3 covers 13 residues. This CDR3 reads CASSWGVHTEAFF. CDR3 coding DNA: TGTGCCAGCAGTTGGGGGGTTCACACTGAAGCTTTCTTT.

V gene TRBV5-1 combines with J gene TRBJ2-1; D possibly corresponds to TRBD1 (6 bases). The CDR3 contains 16 residues. Germline values: CDR1 SGHRS, CDR2 YFSETQ. The V end lost 2 bases, the J end lost 1 base, and 13 bases lay between the germline ends. CDR3 residues: CASSLDFTGSYNEQFF. DNA for the CDR3: TGCGCCAGCAGCTTAGATTTTACAGGGTCCTACAATGAGCAGTTCTTC.

V usage is TRBV4-3 and J usage is TRBJ1-2; TRBD1 matches at 9 bases. After removal of 4 bases from V and 2 bases from J, the junction contained 5 bases not matched to a gene. This CDR3 is 15 amino acids long. Germline CDR1 reads LGHNA; CDR2 reads YSLEER. DNA of the CDR3: TGCGCCAGCAGCCCCGGGACAGGGTCCAACTATGGCTACACCTTC. This gives the protein CASSPGTGSNYGYTF.

This clone was counted between two and nine times. The chain links TRBV6-5 to TRBJ1-1, with D tentatively TRBD1 (6 bases). The CDR3 loop spans 13 amino acids. Between the trimmed V and J ends, which lost 7 bases and 6 bases, there was a span of 15 bases. The germline CDR1 and CDR2 sequences are MNHEY and SVGAGI. CDR3 in DNA: TGTGCCAGCACCCTAGGGGGGACTTCTGAAGCTTTCTTT. The encoded protein is CASTLGGTSEAFF.

The V gene is TRBV10-3, the J gene TRBJ1-2; weak D call: TRBD1 (5 bases). The CDR3 has 11 amino acids. Between the trimmed V and J ends, which lost 2 bases and 10 bases, there was a span of 8 bases. Germline V CDR1 and CDR2: ENHRY, SYGVKD. CDR3 nucleotide sequence: TGTGCCATCAGTGAGCCGGGGGTCTACACCTTC. Its translation is CAISEPGVYTF.

The chain combines TRBV14 with TRBJ1-2, with D perhaps TRBD1 (6 bases). Germline CDR1 and CDR2: SGHDN and FVKESK. V gave up 1 base and J gave up 2 bases, with 11 bases separating them. The length of the CDR3 is 15 residues. CDR3 DNA: TGTGCCAGCAGCCAAGTCTTCGGACAGAACTATGGCTACACCTTC. It codes for CASSQVFGQNYGYTF.

V and J are TRBV7-8 and TRBJ1-1, with a weak D call TRBD1 (6 bases). The CDR3 runs 14 residues. Per germline, CDR1 SGHVS and CDR2 FQNEAQ. V was pared by 6 bases and J by 4 bases, with 15 bases between. The CDR3 sequence is CASRGQGIVTEAFF. CDR3 nucleotides: TGTGCCAGCAGGGGTCAGGGGATTGTCACTGAAGCTTTCTTT.

V is TRBV9 and J is TRBJ2-5; 8 nucleotides agree with TRBD1. Germline loops: CDR1 SGDLS, CDR2 YYNGEE. The CDR3 has 16 residues. The junction had 5 bases not matched to a gene; V was cut back by 0 bases and J by 1 base. The CDR3 coding sequence is TGTGCCAGCAGCGTAGAAACAGGGGGGATCCAAGAGACCCAGTACTTC. Amino acids: CASSVETGGIQETQYF.

The chain has TRBV27 and TRBJ2-1; D remains unclear. The germline V gene encodes CDR1 MNHEY and CDR2 SMNVEV (reference sequence). The CDR3 contains 14 residues. The V and J ends lost 3 bases and 5 bases respectively, with 11 bases between them. The CDR3 here is CASSFSGPHNEQFF. In DNA, the CDR3 is TGTGCCAGCAGTTTCTCTGGACCACACAATGAGCAGTTCTTC.

This clone was counted between two and nine times. V and J are TRBV10-2 and TRBJ2-7, with no clear D. V lost 2 bases and J 4 bases, leaving 3 bases between the germline ends. The CDR3 consists of 11 residues. The germline CDR1 and CDR2 sequences are WSHSY and SAAADI. The CDR3 bases are TGCGCCAGCAGTGAGGGTTACGAGCAGTACTTC. Protein product: CASSEGYEQYF.

Concerning this clone: The same CDR3 also results from other DNA sequences found in this sample. The CDR3 nucleotides are TGTGCCAGCAGTTACGGTGGCACCTACGAGCAGTACTTC. It yields the protein CASSYGGTYEQYF. The rearrangement links TRBV6-5 to TRBJ2-7; D not certain. CDR1 is MNHEY and CDR2 is SVGAGI in the germline V gene. The CDR3 is 13 residues long. V was pared by 2 bases and J by 2 bases, with 7 bases between.

The chain links TRBV4-3 to TRBJ2-5, with a tentative D call TRBD1 (6 bases). The J call may not be correct, given that the DNA end is closer to TRBJ2-7. The CDR3 loop spans 15 amino acids. Germline V gene data show CDR1 as LGHNA and CDR2 as YSLEER. The CDR3 region is CASSQDGQGFYEQYF. The CDR3 coding sequence is TGCGCCAGCAGCCAAGATGGCCAGGGGTTCTACGAGCAGTACTTC.

V gene TRBV10-3 combines with J gene TRBJ2-7, with TRBD1 identical over 10 bases. This CDR3 spans 16 amino acids. The V segment lost 5 bases and the J segment 5 bases; nucleotides outside the gene matches: 12. The V gene's germline CDR1 is ENHRY and CDR2 SYGVKD. CDR3 sequence (DNA): TGTGCCATCAGTTCACCCAGACAGGGGGCGAGGGACGAGCAGTACTTC. Protein sequence: CAISSPRQGARDEQYF.

The chain recombines TRBV7-9 with TRBJ2-1; D call uncertain. Germline assignment: CDR1 SEHNR and CDR2 FQNEAQ (reference sequence). V was cut by 5 bases and J by 7 bases, with 18 bases left in between. The length of the CDR3 is 15 residues. DNA of the CDR3: TGTGCCAGCAGCGATCCAGCAAGTTCTCGGAATGAGCAGTTCTTC. It encodes CASSDPASSRNEQFF.

The chain is built from TRBV4-1 and TRBJ2-7; a weak D match, TRBD1 (5 bases). Trimming cost V 4 bases and J 2 bases, with 12 bases left between them. The germline V gene has CDR1 MGHRA and CDR2 YSYEKL. This CDR3 has 14 residues. CDR3 in amino acids: CASSPRQGTYEQYF. In nucleotides, the CDR3 is TGCGCCAGCAGCCCCCGGCAGGGCACCTACGAGCAGTACTTC.

Notes on this clone: The same CDR3 arises from other DNA sequences in this sample as well. CDR3 DNA: TGTGCCAGTAGCCCCGGGACAGGGGCATACGAGCAGTACTTC. Encoded protein: CASSPGTGAYEQYF. This chain uses TRBV19 with TRBJ2-7; 10 bases match TRBD1. Germline assignment: CDR1 LNHDA and CDR2 SQIVND (reference sequence). The trim removed 6 bases at V and 4 bases at J, leaving 6 bases unmatched. The CDR3 extends over 14 amino acids.

Here the CDR3 DNA reads TGTGCCAGCAGATCCGGGACTAGCGGGCCCCAGGACACAGATACGCAGTATTTT. Residues: CASRSGTSGPQDTDTQYF. The chain links TRBV7-9 to TRBJ2-3; 12 bases align to TRBD2. Trimming removed 6 bases from V and 2 bases from J; junction bases left unmatched: 12. The germline gives CDR1 SEHNR, CDR2 FQNEAQ (reference sequence). The length of the CDR3 is 18 residues.